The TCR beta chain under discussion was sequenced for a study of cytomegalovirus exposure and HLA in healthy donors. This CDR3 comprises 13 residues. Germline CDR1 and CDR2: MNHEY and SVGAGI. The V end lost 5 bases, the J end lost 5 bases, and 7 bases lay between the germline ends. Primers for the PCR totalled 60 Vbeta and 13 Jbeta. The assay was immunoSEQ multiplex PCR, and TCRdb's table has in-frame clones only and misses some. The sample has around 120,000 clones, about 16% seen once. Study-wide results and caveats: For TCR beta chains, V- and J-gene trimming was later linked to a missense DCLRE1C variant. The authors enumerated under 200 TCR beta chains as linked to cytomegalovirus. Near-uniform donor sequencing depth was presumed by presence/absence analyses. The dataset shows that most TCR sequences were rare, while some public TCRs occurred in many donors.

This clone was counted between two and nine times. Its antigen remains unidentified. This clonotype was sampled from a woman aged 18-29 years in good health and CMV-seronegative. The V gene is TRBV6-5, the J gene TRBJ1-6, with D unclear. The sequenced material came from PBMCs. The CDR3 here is CASSTNHNSPLHF. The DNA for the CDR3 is TGTGCCAGCAGTACAAACCATAATTCACCCCTCCACTTT.